The clone carrying this T cell receptor (beta chain) was seen a few times. Its antigen is unknown. Time point denoted: healthy volunteer bleed at 2 weeks. Total RNA came from unfractionated whole blood. This sample is drawn from a study of human T cells and chemical hapten exposure. Study in general: Per-sample TCR yield variability stemmed mainly from small pooled library volume differences. The study's findings and limits: Sensitizing to DPC left TCRs with a frequency above 1 in 1000 unaltered.

CDR3 length equals 13 residues. The V gene's germline CDR1 is MNHEY and CDR2 SVGAGI. Trimming cost V 7 bases and J 4 bases, with 13 bases left between them. Separate cDNA molecules received unique molecular identifiers, which the library attached to them. A single record per CDR3 protein comes from TCRdb applying MiXCR to the RACE reads. The table shows 130,000 or so distinct CDR3 sequences, with approximately 8.3% occurring only once. The chain uses TRBV6-5 and TRBJ1-1; a possible D gene is TRBD1 (5 bases). The sequence derives from a male donor in good health. Some clones in this sample may be carry-over from other donors' samples. Sequenced material: whole blood. The CDR3 region is CASIPGTSTEAFF. CDR3 bases: TGTGCCAGCATCCCCGGGACTTCCACTGAAGCTTTCTTT.